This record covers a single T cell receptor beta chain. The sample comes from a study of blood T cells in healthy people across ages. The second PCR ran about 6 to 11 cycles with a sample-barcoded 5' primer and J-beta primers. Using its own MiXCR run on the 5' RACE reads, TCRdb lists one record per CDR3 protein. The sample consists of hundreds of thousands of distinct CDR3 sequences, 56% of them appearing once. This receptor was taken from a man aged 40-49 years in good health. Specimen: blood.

CDR3 DNA sequence: TGTGCCAGCAGCTCCCAAGGGGGTAGCAATTCACCCCTCCACTTT. Translated: CASSSQGGSNSPLHF. The chain links TRBV7-2 to TRBJ1-6; TRBD1 might be the D (6 bases). The CDR3 is made up of 15 amino acids. Trimming cost V 4 bases and J 7 bases, with 14 bases left between them. Germline loops: CDR1 SGHTA, CDR2 FQGNSA.